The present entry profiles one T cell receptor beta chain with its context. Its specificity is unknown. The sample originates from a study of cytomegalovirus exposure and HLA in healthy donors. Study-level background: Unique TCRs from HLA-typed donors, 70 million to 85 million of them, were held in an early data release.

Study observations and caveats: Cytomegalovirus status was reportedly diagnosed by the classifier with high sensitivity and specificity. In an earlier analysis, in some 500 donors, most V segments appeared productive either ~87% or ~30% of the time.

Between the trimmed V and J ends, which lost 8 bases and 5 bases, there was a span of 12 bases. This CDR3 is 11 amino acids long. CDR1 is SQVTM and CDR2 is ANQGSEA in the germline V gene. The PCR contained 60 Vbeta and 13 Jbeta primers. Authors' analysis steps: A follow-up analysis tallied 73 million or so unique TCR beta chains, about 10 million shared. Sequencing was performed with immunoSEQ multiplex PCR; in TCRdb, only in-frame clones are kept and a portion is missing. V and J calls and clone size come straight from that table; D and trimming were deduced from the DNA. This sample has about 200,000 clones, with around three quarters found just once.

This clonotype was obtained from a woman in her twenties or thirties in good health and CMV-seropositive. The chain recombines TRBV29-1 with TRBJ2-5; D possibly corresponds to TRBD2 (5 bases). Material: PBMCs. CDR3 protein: CSLREFETQYF. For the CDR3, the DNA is TGCAGCCTTAGGGAGTTTGAGACCCAGTACTTC.